The present TCR beta chain was sequenced within a study of tumor-infiltrating lymphocytes in glioblastoma multiforme (TCRdb year 2017). Broadly, across the study: To test whether intratumoral genomic heterogeneity fosters TIL diversity, the study jointly examined somatic mutations, TIL diversity and immune response activity.

TCRB libraries were constructed from RNA through three rounds of nested multiplex PCR following a modified ARM-PCR protocol with multiple V-beta primers and a C-beta primer. TCRB-specific cDNA was synthesized from 0.5 ug total RNA with ProtoScript II Reverse Transcriptase and a C-beta primer. No unique molecular identifiers were described for the TCRB libraries. In the third PCR, barcodes and adapters were added over 25 cycles using Deep VentR (exo-) polymerase, and bands of 250-500 bp were then gel purified. TCRB libraries were sequenced with 250 bp paired-end reads on an Illumina HiSeq 2500. The study's own analysis went as follows. Reads were cleaned with Trimmomatic, merged with FLASH, assigned V, D and J segments with MiGEC, and analyzed with VDJtools. The Shannon-Wiener diversity index, calculated using VDJtools, was used to quantify repertoire diversity. TCRdb trimmed public reads at Q25 via fastp, called clones via MiXCR and kept in-frame beta chains. Identical CDR3 protein sequences are pooled into one entry, listed with their most common genes and DNA. Here the V and J calls rest on TCRdb's processing, not on the authors' analysis. Here the sample has 9,500 to 13,000 distinct CDR3 sequences; roughly 70% occur a single time. Together, the top ten hold 29% of the sample.

Summary of the overall study and its limitations: The authors noted that sorting T cells into functional subsets, which was not done in this study, would be a future improvement. Generalizability is limited because the TCR and somatic mutation analysis included only one glioblastoma patient. RNA-based TCR sequencing may distort clone frequencies because T cells carry unequal numbers of TCR transcripts.

The AllPrep DNA/RNA mini kit was used to purify genomic DNA and total RNA at the same time from each of the 10 to 11 tumor samples. All RNA had OD 260/280 ratios above 1.9 and RNA integrity numbers above 6.5. V drops 3 bases and J drops 7 bases, leaving 21 bases in between. The CDR3 runs 15 amino acids, cysteine and phenylalanine included. The retained sequence is limited to the CDR3, 45 bases, with the frame set at the first base. The germline V gene (reference sequence) specifies DFQATT as CDR1 and SNEGSKA as CDR2. Points on this clonotype: Which antigen it targets is not known. No quality values exist for individual bases; no much larger clone is one base distant.

Sequenced: brain tumor tissue. This TCR derives from a male donor with glioblastoma. The V and J genes are TRBV20-1 and TRBJ1-1; a tentative D call is TRBD1 (6 bases match). The CDR3 amino acid sequence is: CSASRTGGGYIEAFF. The nucleotides are TGCAGTGCTAGCCGAACCGGAGGGGGATACATTGAAGCTTTCTTT.